The 18 T cell receptor beta chains below were found in one sample sequenced in a study of blood T cell repertoires in COVID-19. TCRdb's table, derived via immunoSEQ multiplex PCR, lists solely in-frame clones and lacks some. Among approximately 93,000 clones listed, approximately 90% were seen once. The sample consisted of peripheral blood. The receptors were sampled from a man aged 45 to 65 with active or convalescent COVID-19.

The chain links TRBV15 to TRBJ2-3; TRBD2 matches at 13 bases. The length of the CDR3 is 15 residues. The V gene's germline CDR1 is LNHNV and CDR2 YYDKDF (reference sequence). V lost 7 bases to trimming and J lost 5 bases; unmatched junction nucleotides: 6. CDR3 sequence reads: CATTQLAGGGDTQYF. CDR3 coding DNA: TGTGCCACCACCCAACTAGCGGGGGGGGGAGATACGCAGTATTTT. The whole variable domain, filled in from reference TRBV15 and TRBJ2-3, reads DAMVIQNPRYQVTQFGKPVTLSCSQTLNHNVMYWYQQKSSQAPKLLFHYYDKDFNNEADTPDNFQSRRPNTSFCFLDIRSPGLGDTAMYLCATTQLAGGGDTQYFGPGTRLTVL.

The chain combines TRBV19 with TRBJ2-5; 7 positions match TRBD2. The J segment lost 5 bases and the V segment lost 5 bases, leaving 8 bases of the junction unmatched. The CDR3 extends over 14 amino acids. Germline V gives CDR1 LNHDA, CDR2 SQIVND (reference sequence). The DNA of the CDR3 is TGTGCCAGTAGTGACAGCTCGGGAGGCGAGACCCAGTACTTC. It encodes CASSDSSGGETQYF.

The V call is TRBV7-2, the J call TRBJ1-2, with 9 bases aligning to TRBD1. Germline-derived CDR1 and CDR2 are SGHTA and FQGNSA. V trimming: 2 bases; J trimming: 8 bases; junction bases outside the gene matches: 6. The CDR3 spans 14 residues. CDR3: CASSLTGQGDGYTF. DNA of the CDR3: TGTGCCAGCAGCTTAACGGGACAGGGTGACGGCTACACCTTC.

V is TRBV30 and J is TRBJ2-3; possible D gene TRBD2, 7 bases. The CDR3 totals 13 residues. V was pared by 5 bases and J by 5 bases, with 14 bases between. Germline lookup yields CDR1 GTSNPN and CDR2 SVGIG (reference sequence). The CDR3 region is CAWSQGGGDTQYF. The CDR3 region has the DNA TGTGCCTGGTCACAAGGGGGGGGAGATACGCAGTATTTT.

J is TRBJ2-1 and V is TRBV28; TRBD1 agrees at 9 bases. The CDR3 is 14 amino acids. The germline CDR1 and CDR2 sequences are MDHEN and SYDVKM. Unmatched junction bases numbered 8, after V lost 8 bases and J lost 6 bases. In DNA, the CDR3 is TGTGCCAGCTTTGGGACAGGGAGGGCCAATGAGCAGTTCTTC. Protein sequence: CASFGTGRANEQFF.

The chain recombines TRBV21-1 with TRBJ2-7; the table's D call of TRBD1 was not tested on the DNA. TRBV21-1 is noted as a pseudogene. The length of the CDR3 is 17 residues. CDR3 sequence reads: CASSKRSETGWTYEQYF. In nucleotides, the CDR3 is TGTGCCAGCAGCAAAAGAAGCGAGACAGGGTGGACCTACGAGCAGTACTTC.

A few counts support this clone. This CDR3 is CASSSWGHYTDTQYF. The CDR3 bases are TGTGCCAGCAGCTCGTGGGGACACTACACAGATACGCAGTATTTT. The chain uses TRBV5-6 and TRBJ2-3; possibly TRBD1 for D (6 bases). This CDR3 region has 15 residues. V dropped 3 bases and J dropped 2 bases, with 13 bases sitting between them. CDR1 SGHDT and CDR2 YYEEEE come from the germline V gene.

The chain joins TRBV9 to TRBJ1-3; the D is unclear. CDR3 length: 14 amino acids. V lost 0 bases and J lost 3, with 7 bases in between. In germline, CDR1 is SGDLS, CDR2 YYNGEE. In DNA form, the CDR3 reads TGTGCCAGCAGCGTAGCGGGTGTTGGAAACACCATATATTTT. Protein sequence: CASSVAGVGNTIYF.

The rearrangement uses TRBV5-1 and TRBJ2-3; D is perhaps TRBD1 (5 bases). The CDR3 runs 16 residues. Looked up from germline, CDR1 is SGHRS and CDR2 is YFSETQ. With 0 bases removed from V and 4 bases from J, the gap between germline ends came to 15 bases. CDR3 amino acids: CASSLAPVGLADTQYF. The DNA for the CDR3 is TGCGCCAGCAGCTTGGCCCCCGTGGGGCTTGCAGATACGCAGTATTTT.

The chain combines TRBV28 with TRBJ1-1; no firm D call. CDR3 length equals 12 residues. The germline gives CDR1 MDHEN, CDR2 SYDVKM. V was pared by 9 bases and J by 4 bases, with 12 bases between. CDR3 DNA sequence: TGTGCCAGTACCTCCCCGGGCACTGAAGCTTTCTTT. It specifies CASTSPGTEAFF.

CDR3: CASHRDRRAGYTF. CDR3 DNA: TGTGCCAGTCATCGGGACAGGCGGGCCGGCTACACCTTC. The J gene is TRBJ1-2, the V gene TRBV19; 8 bases line up with TRBD1. The germline V gene has CDR1 LNHDA and CDR2 SQIVND (reference sequence). Trimming took 8 bases from V and 8 from J; bases not matched to a gene: 10. The CDR3 has 13 residues.

This clone came up once. The genes are TRBV3-1 (or the pseudogene TRBV3-2) and TRBJ2-7; TRBD2 matches 13 bases. Germline V gene sequence: CDR1 LGHDT, CDR2 YNNKEL (reference sequence). Losses at the gene ends were 1 base for V and 0 bases for J; bases not matched to a gene: 0. There are 16 residues in the CDR3. CDR3 loop: CASSQGLAGGSYEQYF. The CDR3 DNA sequence: TGTGCCAGCAGCCAAGGACTAGCGGGGGGCTCCTACGAGCAGTACTTC.

The chain employs TRBV24-1 and TRBJ2-2; TRBD1 matches at 10 bases. The CDR3 is 16 residues long. From germline, CDR1 is KGHDR and CDR2 SFDVKD. After removal of 7 bases from V and 6 bases from J, the junction contained 10 bases not matched to a gene. The CDR3 is CATSHSRDRGAGELFF. CDR3 nucleotides: TGTGCCACCAGCCACTCCCGGGACAGGGGAGCCGGGGAGCTGTTTTTT.

The chain is built from TRBV5-1 and TRBJ1-3; D uncertain. This CDR3 has 14 amino acids. Germline V gene sequence: CDR1 SGHRS, CDR2 YFSETQ. V was pared by 4 bases and J by 1 base, with 9 bases between. CDR3 sequence reads: CASSAGGSGNTIYF. The CDR3 DNA reads TGCGCCAGCAGCGCGGGAGGATCTGGAAACACCATATATTTT.

The V call is TRBV3-1 (or the pseudogene TRBV3-2), the J call TRBJ1-2; 8 nucleotides agree with TRBD1. J was trimmed by 7 bases and V by 4 bases; bases with no gene match: 5. The CDR3 totals 13 residues. CDR1 LGHDT and CDR2 YNNKEL come from the germline V gene (reference sequence). The CDR3 here is CASSPSGGRGYTF. Here the CDR3 DNA reads TGTGCCAGCAGCCCCTCAGGGGGCCGTGGCTACACCTTC.

V and J are TRBV30 and TRBJ2-3; D is possibly TRBD1 (5 bases). Trimming removed 4 bases at V and 2 bases at J, with 16 bases between. Germline loops: CDR1 GTSNPN, CDR2 SVGIG (reference sequence). This CDR3 contains 15 residues. The CDR3 bases are TGTGCCTGGAAAATCAGTGGGGCAAACACAGATACGCAGTATTTT. Protein sequence: CAWKISGANTDTQYF.

V is TRBV10-3 and J is TRBJ2-5; a weak D match, TRBD1 (6 bases). The germline CDR1 and CDR2 sequences are ENHRY and SYGVKD. The CDR3 is 16 amino acids. V was trimmed by 5 bases and J by 4 bases, leaving 20 bases between them. The chain's CDR3 is CAISKTDRTGGETQYF. The DNA for the CDR3 is TGTGCCATCAGTAAAACTGACAGGACCGGAGGAGAGACCCAGTACTTC.

The chain joins TRBV19 to TRBJ2-5, with TRBD1 identical over 8 bases. The CDR3 consists of 13 residues. V lost 6 bases and J lost 3; bases outside the gene matches: 3. The germline gives CDR1 LNHDA, CDR2 SQIVND (reference sequence). DNA of the CDR3: TGTGCCAGTAGCCTGGACAGGGAAGAGACCCAGTACTTC. Its protein product is CASSLDREETQYF.